These 2 T cell receptor beta chains originate from one sample sequenced in a study of human T cells and chemical hapten exposure (dated by TCRdb to about 2021). The library was produced with RACE. Sequenced on a NextSeq 500. Using fastp at Q25 and MiXCR, TCRdb reprocessed the public reads and kept productive beta chains. Identical CDR3 protein sequences are pooled into one entry, listed with their most common genes and DNA. Within this sample are under 65,000 distinct CDR3 sequences, with about 9% of them counted one time only. The ten top clones hold around 4% of the sample. In light of the paper, this sample's time point label describes: patch test 1, 2 weeks after DPC sensitization. This specimen's treatment or condition label, per the study, means: therapeutic diphenylcyclopropenone sensitization with weekly scalp DPC. This specimen consisted of whole blood, obtained in connection with sensitization to the hapten diphenylcyclopropenone (DPC). Receptors were obtained from a woman aged 45-65 years with alopecia areata. Some clones in this sample may be carry-over from other donors' samples.

This clonotype came up many times. The chain joins TRBV15 to TRBJ2-1; D is possibly TRBD1 or TRBD2 (5 bases each). CDR3 length: 15 residues. Trimming removed 2 bases from V and 6 bases from J, with 14 bases in between. Germline V gene sequence: CDR1 LNHNV, CDR2 YYDKDF (reference sequence). The CDR3 loop reads CATSRIRGDGNEQFF. CDR3 DNA sequence: TGTGCCACCAGCAGAATTAGGGGAGACGGCAATGAGCAGTTCTTC.

This clonotype has ten or more counts. The chain is built from TRBV20-1 and TRBJ2-3; tentative D call: TRBD2 (6 bases). V gave up 5 bases and J gave up 0 bases, with 12 bases separating them. The CDR3 consists of 14 residues. Germline loops: CDR1 DFQATT, CDR2 SNEGSKA (reference sequence). The CDR3 is CSAGSGWSTDTQYF. The CDR3 region has the DNA TGCAGTGCTGGTAGCGGTTGGAGCACAGATACGCAGTATTTT.